This T cell receptor (beta chain) comes out of a study of OX40 agonist ivuxolimab in advanced cancers. The wider study: Dose-escalation patients suffered from hepatocellular carcinoma, melanoma, renal cell or head and neck cancer. Partial responses were achieved by three patients, of whom one had hepatocellular carcinoma and two had cutaneous melanoma. Regarding the study as a whole: The work left the antigen specificity of expanded peripheral T cells undetermined.

Exclusion applied to patients with autoimmune disease history or systemic immunosuppression. Concerning this clone: Its antigen remains unknown.

With V trimmed by 1 base and J by 0 bases, 6 bases remained unmatched. The germline V gene encodes CDR1 MNHNS and CDR2 SASEGT. The CDR3 extends over 17 amino acids. TCRdb's copy holds only in-frame clones and misses some; the assay was immunoSEQ multiplex PCR. The sample lists approximately 30,000 clones, around 84% seen once, with under 25% in the top ten. V is TRBV6-1 and J is TRBJ2-3, with TRBD1 matching 8 bases. The sequence derives from an adult with an advanced solid tumor such as melanoma, head and neck, liver or kidney cancer. Sample: CD4+ or CD8+ T cells sorted from blood, taken in a trial of the OX40 agonist ivuxolimab. CDR3 in amino acids: CASSEDGRGLSTDTQYF. CDR3 coding DNA: TGTGCCAGCAGTGAAGATGGCAGGGGGCTTAGCACAGATACGCAGTATTTT.